Sequencing of this T cell receptor beta chain was carried out in a study of T cell responses to AZD1222 COVID-19 vaccine. Study-level background: Second doses at about 4 or about 12 weeks were pooled. Study-level results: Epitopes outside B.1.351 and B.1.1.7 mutated regions reportedly drew nearly half of spike TCRs. Clonal diversity was possibly underestimated, and white British individuals and females predominated among donors. Repertoires were collected only later (after the peak T cell response had occurred).

Using immunoSEQ multiplex PCR, the repertoire was profiled, and TCRdb retains in-frame clones only, with some absent. This table holds approximately 70,000 clones, roughly 82% found once. On this clone itself: No antigen is known for it.

The CDR3 is 15 residues long. The V gene lost 2 bases and the J gene lost 3 bases, with 11 bases spanning the gap. Germline V lookup: CDR1 SGHTA, CDR2 FQGNSA. The receptor's source is an adult in good health. Sequences were derived from peripheral blood, sampled on day 0 of AZD1222 vaccination. The chain carries TRBV7-2 and TRBJ1-5; D possibly corresponds to TRBD1 (5 bases). The DNA for the CDR3 is TGTGCCAGCAGCTTATTCAAGGGGTACAATCAGCCCCAGCATTTT. Its translation: CASSLFKGYNQPQHF.